This T cell receptor (beta chain) was identified in a study of blood T cell repertoires in COVID-19. How the authors handled the data: The authors estimated nucleated cell counts from reference gene primer amplification. Assay: immunoSEQ multiplex PCR; the TCRdb copy retains only in-frame clones and omits some. V, J and clone size derive from that table, while D and trimming were established from the DNA sequence. The sample contains 88,000 or so clones, roughly 80% of which appear only once. In germline, CDR1 is SGDLS, CDR2 YYNGEE. The CDR3 spans 15 residues. V was shortened by 2 bases and J by 4 bases, with 14 bases between the two germline ends.

The chain is built from TRBV9 and TRBJ2-3; D might be TRBD2 (6 bases). Source material: peripheral blood. This receptor was taken from a human donor in a cohort sampled during active COVID-19. DNA of the CDR3: TGTGCCAGCAGCGTCGGGCCTACGGGGGCAGATACGCAGTATTTT. This codes for CASSVGPTGADTQYF.